The 6 T cell receptor beta chains listed next were all sequenced from one sample in a study of T-cell memory formation after mild COVID-19. Via MiXCR, TCRdb re-called the 5' RACE reads, giving one row per CDR3 protein. The sample lists 200,000 or so distinct CDR3 sequences, around 9.1% occurring once. The sample comprised PBMCs or a T cell subset sorted from them (not recorded which). Receptors originate from a man between 18 and 29 years old who had mild COVID-19 (a few samples of this study predate the infection). Cell type and time point are not known.

The chain couples TRBV5-1 to TRBJ2-4, with D unresolved. CDR1 is SGHRS and CDR2 is YFSETQ in the germline V gene. V lost 3 bases and J 12 bases, leaving 16 bases between the germline ends. The CDR3 totals 13 residues. The CDR3: CASSSTGSRDQYF. The CDR3, as DNA: TGCGCCAGCAGCTCTACTGGGTCTAGGGATCAGTACTTC.

In its sample, this clonotype was seen many times. V gene TRBV7-9 combines with J gene TRBJ2-5; a possible D gene is TRBD2 (6 bases). CDR1 and CDR2 from the germline V gene are SEHNR and FQNEAQ (reference sequence). This CDR3 contains 14 residues. V was shortened by 5 bases and J by 4 bases, with 14 bases between the two germline ends. In nucleotides, the CDR3 is TGTGCCAGCAGCGGAGGGGTGAACGGAGAGACCCAGTACTTC. Translating gives CASSGGVNGETQYF. The variable domain in full, completed from reference TRBV7-9 and TRBJ2-5, reads DTGVSQNPRHKITKRGQNVTFRCDPISEHNRLYWYRQTLGQGPEFLTYFQNEAQLEKSRLLSDRFSAERPKGSFSTLEIQRTEQGDSAMYLCASSGGVNGETQYFGPGTRLLVL.

This sequence joins TRBV12-5 and TRBJ1-5; tentative D call: TRBD1 (6 bases). The germline gives CDR1 LGHNT, CDR2 FRNRAP. The CDR3 totals 15 residues. Trimming cost V 0 bases and J 5 bases, with 11 bases left between them. The chain's CDR3 is CASGLVPGGDQPQHF. CDR3 DNA sequence: TGTGCTAGTGGTTTGGTACCTGGGGGCGATCAGCCCCAGCATTTT.

The gene calls are TRBV6-5 and TRBJ1-2; 7 bases match TRBD1. This CDR3 has 15 amino acids. CDR1 is MNHEY and CDR2 is SVGAGI in the germline V gene. V dropped 5 bases and J dropped 0; count of bases not matched to a gene: 6. The chain's CDR3 is CASSPDRRANYGYTF. CDR3 nucleotide sequence: TGTGCCAGCAGTCCGGACAGGCGGGCTAACTATGGCTACACCTTC.

The gene calls are TRBV4-1 and TRBJ1-2; D not certain. Trimming shortened V by 1 base and J by 0 bases, and 6 bases separated the two germline ends. Germline loops: CDR1 MGHRA, CDR2 YSYEKL. The CDR3 length is 14 residues. The CDR3 DNA is TGCGCCAGCAGCCAAGTTTGGGCTAACTATGGCTACACCTTC. This gives the protein CASSQVWANYGYTF.

This clonotype was detected only a few times. The chain combines TRBV20-1 with TRBJ2-1; 11 bases map to TRBD2. The germline V gene encodes CDR1 DFQATT and CDR2 SNEGSKA (reference sequence). Germline trimming cut 5 bases from V and 8 bases from J; bases unmatched to any gene: 35. CDR3 length equals 23 residues. CDR3 nucleotides: TGCAGTGCTCGACTCCCCCCTGGCGCACCCGCACCCGGTTCTAGCGGGGGGTCTGATGAGCAGTTCTTC. Its protein is CSARLPPGAPAPGSSGGSDEQFF.